The 21 T cell receptor beta chains listed next were all sequenced from one sample in a study of early T cells in non-severe SARS-CoV-2 infection. From the 5' RACE reads, TCRdb called clonotypes with MiXCR, one entry per CDR3 protein. This sample has about 40,000 distinct CDR3 sequences, with roughly 5.4% found just once. Sequences were derived from whole blood, sampled at baseline. Every receptor here comes from an adult who was a healthcare worker with PCR-confirmed SARS-CoV-2 infection or an uninfected control (not recorded which).

This clonotype has ten or more counts. The chain combines TRBV11-2 with TRBJ1-6; 8 nucleotides line up with TRBD1. Per germline, CDR1 SGHAT and CDR2 FQNNGV. The CDR3 spans 15 residues. The V and J ends lost 8 bases and 7 bases, in that order; junction bases with no gene match: 10. Here the CDR3 reads CASLRQGMKNSPLHF. Written as DNA, the CDR3 is TGTGCCAGCCTGAGACAGGGGATGAAGAATTCACCCCTCCACTTT.

There are many counts of this clonotype. The genes are TRBV5-1 and TRBJ2-1; D call uncertain. V lost 0 bases to trimming and J lost 5 bases, with 12 bases between them. The CDR3 extends over 15 amino acids. Germline lookup yields CDR1 SGHRS and CDR2 YFSETQ. The CDR3 loop reads CASSLGASSNNEQFF. The CDR3 region has the DNA TGCGCCAGCAGCTTGGGGGCCAGCAGTAACAATGAGCAGTTCTTC.

In the case of this clonotype: This may be a read error, as it is one base from a much larger clone. A read error is likely, as this CDR3 ends without the conserved phenylalanine or tryptophan. V usage is TRBV6-1 and J usage is TRBJ1-1, with D perhaps matching TRBD1 (6 bases). CDR3 length equals 14 residues. CDR1 is MNHNS, CDR2 SASEGT, per germline. V lost 3 bases and J 4 bases, leaving 12 bases between the germline ends. The CDR3: CASSDKGVSTEAFL. The CDR3 nucleotides are TGTGCCAGCAGTGATAAGGGGGTAAGCACTGAAGCTTTCCTT.

This clonotype was recorded at least ten times. The chain has TRBV10-2 and TRBJ2-2; 7 bases align to TRBD2. The V segment lost 9 bases and the J segment 7 bases; nucleotides outside the gene matches: 14. Looked up from germline, CDR1 is WSHSY and CDR2 is SAAADI. The CDR3 has 15 residues. The chain's CDR3 is CASKAGVSSLGELFF. The DNA of the CDR3 is TGCGCCAGTAAGGCGGGGGTGTCCTCTCTCGGGGAGCTGTTTTTT.

This clonotype appeared many times. The rearrangement links TRBV6-1 to TRBJ2-7, with 8 bases identical to TRBD2. The germline V gene has CDR1 MNHNS and CDR2 SASEGT. The CDR3 runs 15 residues. Trimming at V came to 7 bases and at J to 6 bases, leaving 14 bases not matched to a gene. CDR3 sequence reads: CASTGFRAGDREQYV. CDR3 DNA: TGTGCCAGCACTGGGTTCCGAGCGGGAGATCGCGAGCAGTACGTC.

This clonotype was seen repeatedly, ten times or more. The chain uses TRBV7-2 and TRBJ1-1, with a weak D call TRBD1 (6 bases). The germline V gene encodes CDR1 SGHTA and CDR2 FQGNSA. The CDR3 runs to 13 residues. V dropped 4 bases and J dropped 7 bases, with 13 bases sitting between them. Written as DNA, the CDR3 is TGTGCCAGCAGCTCCACCGGGACATTTGAAGCTTTCTTT. It codes for CASSSTGTFEAFF.

CDR3: CASSLTAGVVPDTQYF. The DNA for the CDR3 is TGTGCCAGCAGTTTAACGGCGGGAGTGGTTCCAGATACGCAGTATTTT. The chain employs TRBV27 and TRBJ2-3; 7 nucleotides agree with TRBD2. The CDR3 is 16 amino acids. Germline values: CDR1 MNHEY, CDR2 SMNVEV (reference sequence). The V gene end was trimmed by 2 bases and the J gene end by 4 bases; junction bases not matched to a gene: 9.

V is TRBV7-9 and J is TRBJ1-2; maybe TRBD1 (6 bases). The germline V and J ends were trimmed by 1 base and 4 bases, with 7 bases remaining between them. This CDR3 comprises 13 residues. CDR1 is SEHNR, CDR2 FQNEAQ, per germline (reference sequence). The CDR3 DNA sequence: TGTGCCAGCAGCTTAGTGACAGGCTATGGCTACACCTTC. Translated: CASSLVTGYGYTF.

This clonotype was picked up many times. This chain uses TRBV29-1 with TRBJ2-1, with D uncertain. Between the trimmed V and J ends, which lost 4 bases and 10 bases, there was a span of 14 bases. This CDR3 has 12 amino acids. Germline V gene lookup returns CDR1 SQVTM and CDR2 ANQGSEA. The CDR3 is CSVAGPVGEQFF. For the CDR3, the DNA is TGCAGCGTTGCAGGCCCCGTCGGCGAGCAGTTCTTC.

In its sample, this clonotype was seen many times. The chain recombines TRBV6-5 with TRBJ2-7; D is uncertain. Germline-derived CDR1 and CDR2 are MNHEY and SVGAGI. V lost 0 bases, J lost 6 bases, and 12 bases lay in between. This CDR3 contains 14 residues. In nucleotides, the CDR3 is TGTGCCAGCAGTTACTCTGGCAGCTCTACCGAGCAGTACTTC. Translation gives CASSYSGSSTEQYF.

Ten or more counts support this clonotype. The gene calls are TRBV6-6 and TRBJ1-1; D gene uncertain. The V gene's germline CDR1 is MNHNY and CDR2 SVGAGI (reference sequence). The V gene lost 0 bases and the J gene lost 0 bases, with 11 bases spanning the gap. This CDR3 comprises 16 residues. For the CDR3, the DNA is TGTGCCAGCAGTTACTCCCCCGGGGTCATGAACACTGAAGCTTTCTTT. Its protein product is CASSYSPGVMNTEAFF.

The chain couples TRBV7-9 to TRBJ1-2; the D gene is possibly TRBD1 (6 bases). The CDR3 totals 16 residues. Looked up from germline, CDR1 is SEHNR and CDR2 is FQNEAQ (reference sequence). V was pared by 3 bases and J by 3 bases, with 17 bases between. CDR3 protein: CASSFLQGMADYGYTF. CDR3 in DNA: TGTGCCAGCAGCTTTTTACAGGGAATGGCGGACTATGGCTACACCTTC.

The table lists this clonotype with many counts. V is TRBV12-3 or TRBV12-4 and J is TRBJ2-5; 12 nucleotides agree with TRBD2. The CDR3 sequence is 15 residues long. The junction had 3 bases not matched to a gene; V was cut back by 5 bases and J by 2 bases. The CDR3 reads CASSPLAGGQETQYF. The CDR3 DNA follows: TGTGCCAGCAGTCCTCTAGCGGGAGGGCAAGAGACCCAGTACTTC.

This clonotype has at least ten counts. The rearrangement joins TRBV5-1 to TRBJ2-3; TRBD1 matches 9 bases. Germline CDR1 is SGHRS and CDR2 is YFSETQ. The CDR3 contains 16 residues. With V trimmed by 4 bases and J by 3 bases, 9 bases remained unmatched. The CDR3 sequence is CASSGTTGGRTDTQYF. CDR3 DNA sequence: TGCGCCAGCAGCGGGACGACAGGGGGGCGAACAGATACGCAGTATTTT.

This chain links TRBV2 with TRBJ2-4; D is perhaps TRBD2 (5 bases). Germline V CDR1 and CDR2: SNHLY, FYNNEI. The CDR3 length is 14 residues. V lost 7 bases and J 8 bases, leaving 18 bases between the germline ends. The CDR3 DNA is TGTGCCAGCACCCCGGACTCGATTGAGGACATTCAGTACTTC. This gives the protein CASTPDSIEDIQYF.

The table lists this clonotype with many counts. The chain links TRBV12-3 or TRBV12-4 to TRBJ2-1, with 8 bases matching TRBD1. The CDR3 totals 15 residues. V was pared by 6 bases and J by 7 bases, with 11 bases of the junction left unmatched. CDR3 coding DNA: TGTGCCAGCAGGACCGGGACAGGTAGCTTTAATGAGCAGTTCTTC. Its translation is CASRTGTGSFNEQFF.

This clonotype was detected only a few times. The chain carries TRBV5-5 and TRBJ1-5; no reliable D call. Germline V gene sequence: CDR1 SGHKS, CDR2 YYEKEE (reference sequence). V lost 2 bases and J 3 bases, leaving 12 bases between the germline ends. The length of the CDR3 is 15 residues. The CDR3 loop is CASSFLDGLNQPQHF. CDR3 bases: TGTGCCAGCAGCTTTCTTGACGGCCTCAATCAGCCCCAGCATTTT.

This clonotype appeared many times. The CDR3 loop is CASKVSSGRQETQYF. Written as DNA, the CDR3 is TGTGCCAGTAAAGTCAGTTCGGGGCGTCAAGAGACCCAGTACTTC. The chain joins TRBV19 to TRBJ2-5, with D perhaps given as TRBD1 or TRBD2 (5 bases each). V lost 7 bases to trimming and J lost 2 bases, with 17 bases between them. The CDR3 sequence is 15 residues long. Germline-derived CDR1 and CDR2 are LNHDA and SQIVND (reference sequence).

This clonotype was recorded at least ten times. The CDR3 DNA follows: TGTGCCAGCACCAAACGGACAGCAAACACTGAAGCTTTCTTT. Protein product: CASTKRTANTEAFF. This rearrangement joins TRBV12-3 or TRBV12-4 to TRBJ1-1; D may be TRBD1 (6 bases). Trimming took off 7 bases at V and 2 bases at J, with 14 bases between the two ends. This CDR3 contains 14 residues.

This clonotype was counted ten times or more. The CDR3 loop reads CAPGPGRSSYQPQHF. DNA for the CDR3: TGTGCCCCTGGCCCAGGGAGAAGTTCGTATCAGCCCCAGCATTTT. The chain links TRBV9 to TRBJ1-5; maybe TRBD1 (5 bases). Germline CDR1 SGDLS, CDR2 YYNGEE. This CDR3 is built from 15 residues. Trimming cost V 10 bases and J 5 bases, with 22 bases left between them.

This clonotype was picked up many times. CDR3 DNA sequence: TGTGCCAGCAGTGACCACGGCGGGGGGCGTTACGAGCAGTACGTC. As protein: CASSDHGGGRYEQYV. The genes are TRBV6-4 and TRBJ2-7; the match to TRBD2 covers 8 bases. The V gene's germline CDR1 is MRHNA and CDR2 SNTAGT. There are 15 residues in the CDR3. After removal of 2 bases from V and 4 bases from J, the junction contained 7 bases not matched to a gene.